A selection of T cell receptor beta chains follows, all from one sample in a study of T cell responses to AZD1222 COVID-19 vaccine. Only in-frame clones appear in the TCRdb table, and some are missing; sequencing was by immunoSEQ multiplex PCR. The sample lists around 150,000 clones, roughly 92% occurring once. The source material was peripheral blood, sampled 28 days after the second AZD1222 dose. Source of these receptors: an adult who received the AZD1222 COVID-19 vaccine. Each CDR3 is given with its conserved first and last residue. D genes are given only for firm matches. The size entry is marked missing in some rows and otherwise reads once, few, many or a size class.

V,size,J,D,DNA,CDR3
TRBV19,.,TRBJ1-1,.,TGTGCCAGTAGTATTGTGGATCCGGGGAACAAGGAAGCTTTCTTT,CASSIVDPGNKEAFF
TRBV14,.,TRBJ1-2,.,TGTGCCAGCAGCCAAAATAACTATGGCTACACCTTC,CASSQNNYGYTF
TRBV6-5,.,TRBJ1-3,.,TGTGCCAGCAGTTACTCCGGACTCGACTCTGGAAACACCATATATTTT,CASSYSGLDSGNTIYF
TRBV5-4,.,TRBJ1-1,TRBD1,TGTGCCAGCAGGGGGGGAACAGGGGGAACGAACACTGAAGCTTTCTTT,CASRGGTGGTNTEAFF
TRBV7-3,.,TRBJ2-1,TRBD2,TGTGCCAGCAGTGTAGTAGCGGGAAAAGGTGAGCAGTTCTTC,CASSVVAGKGEQFF
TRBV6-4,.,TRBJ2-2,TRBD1,TGTGCCAGCAGTGGCTCTCCCGTCACAGGGGTACGTGACACCGGGGAGCTGTTTTTT,CASSGSPVTGVRDTGELFF
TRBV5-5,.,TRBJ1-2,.,TGTGCCAGCAAAGCTACGGGGGACATCTATGGCTACACCTTC,CASKATGDIYGYTF
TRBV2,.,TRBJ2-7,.,TGTGCCAGCTACGAGGGTTCCATCCTCGAGCAGTACTTC,CASYEGSILEQYF
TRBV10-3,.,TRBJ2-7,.,TGTGCCATCAGTGAGCCACAGGGTTACGAGCAGTACTTC,CAISEPQGYEQYF
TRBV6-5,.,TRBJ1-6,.,TGTGCCAGCAGTTACTCGTTTGGGGGCGGAATTTCACCCCTCCACTTT,CASSYSFGGGISPLHF
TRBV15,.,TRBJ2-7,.,TGTGCCACCAGCACCAGGGATAACGAGCAGTACTTC,CATSTRDNEQYF
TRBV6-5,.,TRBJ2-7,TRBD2,TGTGCCAGCAGTTACTCCGGGGGGAGTCAAACCTACGAGCAGTACTTC,CASSYSGGSQTYEQYF
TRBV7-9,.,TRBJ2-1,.,TGTGCCAGCAGCTTGCCGGGAAAGACGTCATTTGAGCAGTTCTTC,CASSLPGKTSFEQFF
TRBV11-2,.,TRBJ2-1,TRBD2,TGTGCCAGCAGCTTGTGGCGAGCGGGAGGCTCCTACAATGAGCAGTTCTTC,CASSLWRAGGSYNEQFF
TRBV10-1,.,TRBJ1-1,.,TGCGCCAGCAGTGAGAAAAGGACCGTAGGGGTTTTGGGTGAAGCTTTCTTT,CASSEKRTVGVLGEAFF
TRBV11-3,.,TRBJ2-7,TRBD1,TGTGCCAGCAGCCACCGGGACAGGGACCACGAGCAGTACTTC,CASSHRDRDHEQYF
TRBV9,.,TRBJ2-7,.,TGTGCCAGCAGCGTAGCGGGGAGCTTGCAGGAGCAGTACTTC,CASSVAGSLQEQYF
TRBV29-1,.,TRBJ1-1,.,TGCAGCGTGTTCCCCGGAGGTACTGAAGCTTTCTTT,CSVFPGGTEAFF
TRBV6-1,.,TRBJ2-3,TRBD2,TGTGCCAGCAGCGAAGATGGGGGGGCAGATACGCAGTATTTT,CASSEDGGADTQYF
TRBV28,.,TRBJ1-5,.,TGTGCCAGCAGTTTTCTGGACTCCAATCAGCCCCAGCATTTT,CASSFLDSNQPQHF
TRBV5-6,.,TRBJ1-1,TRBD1,TGTGCCAGCAGCCCAAGGACAGGTTCGAACACTGAAGCTTTCTTT,CASSPRTGSNTEAFF
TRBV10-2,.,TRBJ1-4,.,TGCGCCAGCAGTGACAGGGCCGGTGAAAAACTGTTTTTT,CASSDRAGEKLFF
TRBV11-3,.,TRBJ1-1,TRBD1,TGTGCCAGCAGCGGGACAGGGGGCAAAGCTTTCTTT,CASSGTGGKAFF
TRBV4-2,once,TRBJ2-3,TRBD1,TGTGCCAGCAGCCAAGAGCCGGGACAGGGTGCAGATACGCAGTATTTT,CASSQEPGQGADTQYF
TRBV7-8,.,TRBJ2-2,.,TGTGCCAGCAGCTTTCTTGGGGGTACGAGCACCGGGGAGCTGTTTTTT,CASSFLGGTSTGELFF
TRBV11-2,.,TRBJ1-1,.,TGTGCCAGCAGCCAGGAGATTCGGACTGAAGCTTTCTTT,CASSQEIRTEAFF
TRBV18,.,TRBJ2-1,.,TGTGCCAGCTCCGTTCCGGGGTTATCCTACAATGAGCAGTTCTTC,CASSVPGLSYNEQFF
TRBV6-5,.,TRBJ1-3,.,TGTGCCAGCACCCCGGCCGCCAATTCTGGAAACACCATATATTTT,CASTPAANSGNTIYF
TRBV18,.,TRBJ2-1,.,TGTGCCAGCTCACCAAACCCTGGGAGCCCCGAGCAGTTCTTC,CASSPNPGSPEQFF
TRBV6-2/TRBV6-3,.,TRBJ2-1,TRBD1,TGTGCCAGCAGTTACGATCCGGGACAGGGGTTCTCCTACAATGAGCAGTTCTTC,CASSYDPGQGFSYNEQFF
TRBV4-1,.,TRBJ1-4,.,TGCGCCAGCAGCCATACAAGGATGGGCCTGGCAACTAATGAAAAACTGTTTTTT,CASSHTRMGLATNEKLFF
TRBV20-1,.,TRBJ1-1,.,TGCAGTGCTAGTTTTCTTCGGGGCACAAGTTTTCTAATGAACACTGAAGCTTTCTTT,CSASFLRGTSFLMNTEAFF
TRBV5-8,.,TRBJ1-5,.,TGTGCCAGCAGCTTTGTTCAGCCCCAGCATTTT,CASSFVQPQHF
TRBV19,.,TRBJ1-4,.,TGTGCCAGTAGTATGGGGGGGAGCCCTAATGAAAAACTGTTTTTT,CASSMGGSPNEKLFF
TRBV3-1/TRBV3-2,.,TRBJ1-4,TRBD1,TGTGCCAGCAGCCGTCAACAGGGGGTAGGGTTTGAAAAACTGTTTTTT,CASSRQQGVGFEKLFF
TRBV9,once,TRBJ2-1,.,TGTGCCAGCAGCGCCCCCGACAGCCACGGAATCGCCCGGCGGAGGGATGAGCAGTTCTTC,CASSAPDSHGIARRRDEQFF
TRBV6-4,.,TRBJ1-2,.,TGTGCCAGCAGTGTTTCTCCTGGTGGAGACTATGGCTACACCTTC,CASSVSPGGDYGYTF
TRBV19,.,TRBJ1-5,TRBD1,TGTGCCAGTAGTATCCGAGACAGGGTTAGCGGCAATCAGCCCCAGCATTTT,CASSIRDRVSGNQPQHF
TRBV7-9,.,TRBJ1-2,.,TGTGCCAGCAGCTTAGCGGTGGGGAGTCGTGGCTACACCTTC,CASSLAVGSRGYTF
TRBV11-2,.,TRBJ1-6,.,TGTGCCAGCAGCCCTTCGAATAATTCACCCCTCCACTTT,CASSPSNNSPLHF
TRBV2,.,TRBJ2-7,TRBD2,TGTGCCAGCAGTGTCGGTGGGACTAGAGGGTACGAGCAGTACTTC,CASSVGGTRGYEQYF
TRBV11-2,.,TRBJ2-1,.,TGTGCCAGCAGCTTACTCGCGGGACCGGGAAATGAGCAGTTCTTC,CASSLLAGPGNEQFF
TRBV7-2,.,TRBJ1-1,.,TGTGCCAGCAGACCCCTCGAAACTGCCCTTACCTTGAACACTGAAGCTTTCTTT,CASRPLETALTLNTEAFF
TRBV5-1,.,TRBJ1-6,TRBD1,TGCGCCAGCAGCGTCGGGACAGGCAATTCACCCCTCCACTTT,CASSVGTGNSPLHF
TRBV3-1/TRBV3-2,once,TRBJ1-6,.,TGTGCCAGCAGCCATACAGATTCACCCCTCCACTTT,CASSHTDSPLHF
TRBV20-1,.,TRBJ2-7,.,TGCAGTGCTAGAGAGCGTGGAGACATCTACTTC,CSARERGDIYF
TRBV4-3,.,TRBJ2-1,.,TGCGCCAGCAGCCAACTTCACAGGTCCGGTGAGCAGTTCTTC,CASSQLHRSGEQFF
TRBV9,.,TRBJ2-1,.,TGTGCCAGCAGCGCATCCCTCGGACAGACTAAGGACAATGAGCAGTTCTTC,CASSASLGQTKDNEQFF
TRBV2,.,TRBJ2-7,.,TGTGCCAGCAGTGAAGCCATCCAGTACGAGCAGTACTTC,CASSEAIQYEQYF
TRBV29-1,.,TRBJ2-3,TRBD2,TGCAGCATCGGGACTAGCGGCACAGATACGCAGTATTTT,CSIGTSGTDTQYF
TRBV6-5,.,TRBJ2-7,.,TGTGCCAGCAGGGGGGTTACGGGCGAGCAGTACTTC,CASRGVTGEQYF
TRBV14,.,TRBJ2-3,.,TGTGCCAGCAGCCAAGATCTCTGGGGGGACCGCACAGATACGCAGTATTTT,CASSQDLWGDRTDTQYF
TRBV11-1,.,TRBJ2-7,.,TGTGCCAGCAGCTTAGGAGGTGGTCAGTACTTC,CASSLGGGQYF